Below are 17 T cell receptor beta chains sequenced from a single sample in a study of OX40 agonist ivuxolimab in advanced cancers. The method was immunoSEQ multiplex PCR; TCRdb's version includes in-frame clones alone and lacks a portion of them. The sample holds about 54,000 clones, approximately 90% seen once. This material consisted of CD4+ or CD8+ T cells sorted from blood, taken in a trial of the OX40 agonist ivuxolimab. These receptors originate from an adult with an advanced solid tumor such as melanoma, head and neck, liver or kidney cancer.

The chain couples TRBV30 to TRBJ1-1; possible D gene TRBD1, 5 bases. The V and J ends lost 7 bases and 0 bases respectively, with 12 bases between them. The germline CDR1 and CDR2 sequences are GTSNPN and SVGIG (reference sequence). The CDR3 consists of 13 residues. The CDR3 bases are TGTGCCTCTAGACAGCCCATGAACACTGAAGCTTTCTTT. This gives the protein CASRQPMNTEAFF.

The rearrangement uses TRBV5-4 and TRBJ2-3, with D unresolved. V gave up 0 bases and J gave up 4 bases, with 9 bases separating them. Germline V CDR1 and CDR2: SGHNT, YYREEE (reference sequence). CDR3 size: 14 residues. The CDR3 here is CASSLGVESDTQYF. CDR3 DNA sequence: TGTGCCAGCAGCTTGGGGGTGGAGTCAGATACGCAGTATTTT.

The V call is TRBV7-2, the J call TRBJ2-1; 9 bases are shared with TRBD2. After removal of 3 bases from V and 1 base from J, the junction contained 10 bases not matched to a gene. The CDR3 totals 18 residues. Per germline, CDR1 SGHTA and CDR2 FQGNSA. The CDR3 protein is CASSFVSGGPISYNEQFF. The CDR3 nucleotides are TGTGCCAGCAGCTTCGTTAGCGGGGGACCCATATCCTACAATGAGCAGTTCTTC. Filled out from reference TRBV7-2 and TRBJ2-1, the complete variable domain reads GAGVSQSPSNKVTEKGKDVELRCDPISGHTALYWYRQSLGQGLEFLIYFQGNSAPDKSGLPSDRFSAERTGGSVSTLTIQRTQQEDSAVYLCASSFVSGGPISYNEQFFGPGTRLTVL.

V and J are TRBV4-2 and TRBJ2-3; no firm D call. The CDR3 is 15 amino acids. Germline V gene lookup returns CDR1 LGHNA and CDR2 YNFKEQ. V lost 4 bases and J lost 2, with 13 bases in between. The CDR3 loop is CASSLAASDTDTQYF. CDR3 sequence (DNA): TGTGCCAGCAGCCTCGCCGCGTCGGACACAGATACGCAGTATTTT.

The V call is TRBV28, the J call TRBJ1-5, with 9 bases lining up with TRBD1. This CDR3 contains 13 residues. Germline V CDR1 and CDR2: MDHEN, SYDVKM. V dropped 4 bases and J dropped 6; count of bases not matched to a gene: 1. The DNA of the CDR3 is TGTGCCAGCAGTTGGACAGGGGCTCAGCCCCAGCATTTT. Translated, it gives CASSWTGAQPQHF.

The chain employs TRBV4-1 and TRBJ2-1; D is possibly TRBD1 (6 bases). The V gene lost 3 bases and the J gene lost 2 bases, with 11 bases spanning the gap. The CDR3 runs 15 residues. CDR1 and CDR2 from the germline V gene are MGHRA and YSYEKL. The CDR3 is CASSQTGQTYNEQFF. The CDR3 coding sequence is TGCGCCAGCAGCCAGACAGGACAAACCTACAATGAGCAGTTCTTC.

This clone was picked up a small number of times. This chain connects TRBV16 to TRBJ1-5, with no clear D. Germline lookup yields CDR1 KGHSY and CDR2 FQNENV. V was pared by 3 bases and J by 6 bases, with 9 bases between. The CDR3 has 13 amino acids. The CDR3 bases are TGTGCCAGCAGCCAGACCCCTGGTCAGCCCCAGCATTTT. Encoded protein: CASSQTPGQPQHF.

The chain is built from TRBV9 and TRBJ2-3; D perhaps matches TRBD2 (5 bases). The V end was cut by 3 bases, the J end by 5 bases, with 13 bases between. Per the germline V gene, CDR1 is SGDLS and CDR2 is YYNGEE. This CDR3 is 14 amino acids long. Written as DNA, the CDR3 is TGTGCCAGCAGCGCTTTTGCGGGTTTAGATACGCAGTATTTT. It translates to CASSAFAGLDTQYF.

This clone was counted only a few times. The chain carries TRBV23-1 and TRBJ2-3; perhaps TRBD1 as D (6 bases). TRBV23-1 is designated an ORF whose function remains uncertain. The CDR3 is 17 residues long. The V end was cut by 2 bases, the J end by 0 bases, with 15 bases between. The DNA of the CDR3 is TGCGCCAGCAGTCAAAAGTACAGGGCGCCTAGCACAGATACGCAGTATTTT. Protein product: CASSQKYRAPSTDTQYF.

The chain couples TRBV15 to TRBJ1-2; unclear D gene. CDR1 is LNHNV, CDR2 YYDKDF, per germline (reference sequence). V gave up 0 bases and J gave up 7 bases, with 9 bases separating them. This CDR3 is built from 13 residues. The CDR3 here is CATSRDMSIGYTF. DNA for the CDR3: TGTGCCACCAGCAGAGACATGTCTATTGGCTACACCTTC.

This rearrangement joins TRBV7-6 to TRBJ1-1; the D gene is possibly TRBD1 (5 bases). This CDR3 region has 13 residues. Germline V gene data show CDR1 as SGHVS and CDR2 as FNYEAQ. V shed 8 bases and J shed 4 bases, with 14 bases lying between them. The CDR3 DNA reads TGTGCCAGCGGCGGACTTGGGGGCACTGAAGCTTTCTTT. Its protein is CASGGLGGTEAFF.

On this clone: This sample also contains other DNA sequences that code for the same CDR3. The chain has TRBV6-5 and TRBJ1-1, with D perhaps TRBD1 (5 bases). CDR1 is MNHEY and CDR2 is SVGAGI in the germline V gene. V shed 2 bases and J shed 2 bases, with 6 bases lying between them. CDR3 length: 13 residues. Here the CDR3 DNA reads TGTGCCAGCAGTTACGGGGGAAACACTGAAGCTTTCTTT. Amino acids: CASSYGGNTEAFF.

The V and J genes are TRBV5-1 and TRBJ2-7; TRBD2 agrees at 14 bases. J was trimmed by 1 base and V by 3 bases; bases with no gene match: 6. CDR3 length: 17 residues. Germline CDR1 reads SGHRS; CDR2 reads YFSETQ. This chain's CDR3 is CASSWGLAGVSSYEQYF. In DNA form, the CDR3 reads TGCGCCAGCAGCTGGGGACTAGCGGGAGTATCATCCTACGAGCAGTACTTC.

The gene calls are TRBV6-5 and TRBJ2-5, with a tentative D call TRBD1 (6 bases). The germline V and J ends were trimmed by 2 bases and 4 bases, with 14 bases remaining between them. Germline loops: CDR1 MNHEY, CDR2 SVGAGI. CDR3 length: 15 amino acids. Here the CDR3 DNA reads TGTGCCAGCAGTTACGAGACAGGATTAGGAGAGACCCAGTACTTC. Protein product: CASSYETGLGETQYF.

The chain uses TRBV7-3 and TRBJ2-1, with no clear D. V lost 3 bases to trimming and J lost 4 bases, with 13 bases between them. Germline V gene sequence: CDR1 SGHTA, CDR2 FQGTGA. This CDR3 is 15 amino acids long. The CDR3 bases are TGTGCCAGCAGCTTGGTCGCTGGGGTATACAATGAGCAGTTCTTC. It specifies CASSLVAGVYNEQFF.

The chain carries TRBV7-6 and TRBJ1-5, with a tentative D call TRBD1 (5 bases). V was shortened by 1 base and J by 6 bases, with 13 bases between the two germline ends. Germline values: CDR1 SGHVS, CDR2 FNYEAQ. The length of the CDR3 is 15 residues. CDR3 amino acids: CASSLEGGGGQPQHF. CDR3 coding DNA: TGTGCCAGCAGCTTAGAGGGCGGGGGTGGTCAGCCCCAGCATTTT.

This clone was picked up one time. The chain couples TRBV6-6 to TRBJ2-7; tentative D call: TRBD2 (5 bases). V gave up 2 bases and J gave up 0 bases, with 8 bases separating them. This CDR3 has 14 residues. In germline, CDR1 is MNHNY, CDR2 SVGAGI (reference sequence). CDR3 in amino acids: CASSYEGGSYEQYF. CDR3 DNA sequence: TGTGCCAGCAGTTACGAGGGCGGCTCCTACGAGCAGTACTTC.